A selection of T cell receptor beta chains follows, all from one sample in a study of cytomegalovirus exposure and HLA in healthy donors. Here immunoSEQ multiplex PCR was the method, and the copy in TCRdb shows in-frame clones only, minus some. The table has approximately 230,000 clones, roughly 87% seen once. Input material: PBMCs. Receptors were obtained from a man in his late teens or twenties in good health and CMV-seropositive. Each CDR3 is given with its conserved first and last residue. The D gene is left open where the match is weak. Only some rows state a clone size, as once, few, many or a class for expanded clones.

TRBD1 | TRBJ1-2 | . | TRBV15 | TGTGCCACCAGACCGGGACAGGACTATGGCTACACCTTC | CATRPGQDYGYTF
TRBD1 | TRBJ1-2 | . | TRBV5-6 | TGTGCCAGCAACCCAGGGACAGCCTATGGCTACACCTTC | CASNPGTAYGYTF
. | TRBJ2-4 | . | TRBV15 | TGTGCCACCAGCAGAGACAGGGCCATAACGAACATTCAGTACTTC | CATSRDRAITNIQYF
. | TRBJ2-2 | . | TRBV2 | TGTGCCAGCAGCGTCACGACCAGCACCGGGGAGCTGTTTTTT | CASSVTTSTGELFF
. | TRBJ1-4 | once | TRBV7-8 | TGTGCCAGCAGCTCAGAGGCGAATGAAAAACTGTTTTTT | CASSSEANEKLFF
. | TRBJ2-7 | once | TRBV5-4 | TGTGCCAGCAGTCGGGCCGGGAGCCCCTACGAGCAGTACTTC | CASSRAGSPYEQYF
. | TRBJ2-3 | . | TRBV25-1 | TGTGCCAGCAGTGAAAACACAGATACGCAGTATTTT | CASSENTDTQYF
. | TRBJ1-2 | . | TRBV29-1 | TGCAGCTCTGAGGGAAACTATGGCTACACCTTC | CSSEGNYGYTF
. | TRBJ1-2 | . | TRBV28 | TGTGCCAGCAGTTTACAAAGGAGTGGCTACACCTTC | CASSLQRSGYTF
TRBD2 | TRBJ2-3 | . | TRBV9 | TGTGCCAGCAGCGTAGTAACTAGCGGAACAGATACGCAGTATTTT | CASSVVTSGTDTQYF
TRBD1 | TRBJ1-1 | . | TRBV18 | TGTGCCAGCTCACGACAGGGGGCGAACACTGAAGCTTTCTTT | CASSRQGANTEAFF
. | TRBJ2-7 | . | TRBV27 | TGTGCCAGCAGTTTTGGGGCTGGGGAGCAGTACTTC | CASSFGAGEQYF
TRBD2 | TRBJ2-1 | . | TRBV5-1 | TGCGCCAGCAGCCTATCACGGGGTACTAGCGGGAGGGCCAGGGATGAGCAGTTCTTC | CASSLSRGTSGRARDEQFF
. | TRBJ1-5 | . | TRBV7-8 | TGTGCCAGCAGCTTCGGAGCGGATGGCAATCAGCCCCAGCATTTT | CASSFGADGNQPQHF
. | TRBJ1-1 | . | TRBV6-1 | TGTGCCAGCAGTGAAGCGGGGATCGGTCGGGACACTGAAGCTTTCTTT | CASSEAGIGRDTEAFF
TRBD2 | TRBJ2-7 | . | TRBV7-6 | TGTGCCAGCAGCGCGCTAGCGGGAGGGCCGCTGGGAGACGAGCAGTACTTC | CASSALAGGPLGDEQYF
. | TRBJ2-2 | . | TRBV7-9 | TGTGCCAGCAGCTTAGGCGTAGGGAGCAGCGCCGGGGAGCTGTTTTTT | CASSLGVGSSAGELFF